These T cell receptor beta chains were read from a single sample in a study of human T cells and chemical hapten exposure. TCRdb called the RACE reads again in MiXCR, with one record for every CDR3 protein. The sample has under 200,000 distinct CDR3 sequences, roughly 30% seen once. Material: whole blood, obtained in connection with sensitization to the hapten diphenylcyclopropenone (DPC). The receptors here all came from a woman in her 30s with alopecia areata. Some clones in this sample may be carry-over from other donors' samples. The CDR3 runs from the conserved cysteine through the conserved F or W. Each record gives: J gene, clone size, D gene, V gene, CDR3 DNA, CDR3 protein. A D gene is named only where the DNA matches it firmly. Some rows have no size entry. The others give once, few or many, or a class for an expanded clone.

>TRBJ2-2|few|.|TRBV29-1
TGCAGCGTTCGTTGGAATAGCTACGCCGGGGAGCTGTTTTTT
CSVRWNSYAGELFF
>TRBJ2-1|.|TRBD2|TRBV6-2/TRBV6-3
TGTGCCAGCAGTATACCACTAGCGGGTCACCTCAATGAGCAGTTCTTC
CASSIPLAGHLNEQFF
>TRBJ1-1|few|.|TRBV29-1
TGCAGCGTTGAGGTGGAGTTGCACACTGAAGCTTTCTTT
CSVEVELHTEAFF
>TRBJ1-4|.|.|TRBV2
TGTGCTACATCCCCGGGGGATCCTAATGAAAAACTGTTTTTT
CATSPGDPNEKLFF
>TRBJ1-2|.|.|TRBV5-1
TGCGCCAGCAGCTTGTCGGCAGGAGCCAACTATGGCTACACCTTC
CASSLSAGANYGYTF
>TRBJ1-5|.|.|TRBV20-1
TGCAGTGCTAGATACGGGGGCAATCAGCCCCAGCATTTT
CSARYGGNQPQHF
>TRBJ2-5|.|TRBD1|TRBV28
TGTGCCAGCAGTCCCCAGGGGGCCGCCGAGCGAGAGACCCAGTACTTC
CASSPQGAAERETQYF
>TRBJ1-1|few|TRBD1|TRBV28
TGTGCCACCCAGGGGGCGAGAGCTTTCTTT
CATQGARAFF
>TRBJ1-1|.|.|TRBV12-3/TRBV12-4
TGTGCCAGCAGTTTAGAGGGTCCTGAAGCTTTCTTT
CASSLEGPEAFF
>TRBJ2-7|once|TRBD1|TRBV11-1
TGTGCCAGCAGCGTGGGGACAGGGGGCCCCATCTACGAGCAGTACTTC
CASSVGTGGPIYEQYF
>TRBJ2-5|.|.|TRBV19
TGTGCCAGTAGTATCCAGGCACGGGAGACCCAGTACTTC
CASSIQARETQYF
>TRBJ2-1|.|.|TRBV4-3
TGCGCCAGCAGCCAAGATCATGGGCAATACAATGAGCAGTTCTTC
CASSQDHGQYNEQFF
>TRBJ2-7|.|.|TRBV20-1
TGCAGTGCCCGGCCGACTAGGCTCAGGGGCCCCTACGAGCAGTACTTC
CSARPTRLRGPYEQYF
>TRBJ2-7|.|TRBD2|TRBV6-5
TGTGCCAGCAGGACCTGGAGCGGGGGGGCCTACGAGCAGTACTTC
CASRTWSGGAYEQYF
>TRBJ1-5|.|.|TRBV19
TGTGCCAGTAGTATAGACAGCGGACAGTGGTTCGACAATCAGCCCCAGGATTTT
CASSIDSGQWFDNQPQDF
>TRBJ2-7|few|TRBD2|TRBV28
TGTGCCAGCAGCCTACTAGCGGGGTTCTCCTACGAGCAGTACTTC
CASSLLAGFSYEQYF
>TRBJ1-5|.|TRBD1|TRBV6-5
TGTGCCAGCAGTTACTCTCAGGGGGGCAATCAGCCCCGGCATTTT
CASSYSQGGNQPRHF
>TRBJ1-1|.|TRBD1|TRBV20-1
TGCAGTGCCGCCCAGGGGGAGGTCACTGAAGCTTTCTTT
CSAAQGEVTEAFF
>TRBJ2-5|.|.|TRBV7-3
TGTGCCAGCAGCCTTGGAGTAGCGCAACCAATAGAGACCCAGTACTTC
CASSLGVAQPIETQYF
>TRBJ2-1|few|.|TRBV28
TGTGCCAGCAGGCAGCCGGGCCCTTACAATGAGCAGTTCTTC
CASRQPGPYNEQFF
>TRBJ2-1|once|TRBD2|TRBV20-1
TGCAGTGCTAGGACTAGCGGGGGGGATGAGCAGTTCTTC
CSARTSGGDEQFF
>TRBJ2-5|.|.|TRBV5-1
TGCGCCAGCAGCGCAACGGAGACCCAGTACTTC
CASSATETQYF
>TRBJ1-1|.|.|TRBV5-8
TGTGCCAGCAGCCCGGGATGGCGCCTCGAGGCTTTCTTT
CASSPGWRLEAFF
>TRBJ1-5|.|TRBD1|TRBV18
TGTGCCAGCTCGCAATCTCAGGGGGCAGGCAATCAGCCCCAGCATTTT
CASSQSQGAGNQPQHF
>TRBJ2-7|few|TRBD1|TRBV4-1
TGCGCCAGCAGCCAACCCGACAGGGGCTACGAGCAGTACTTC
CASSQPDRGYEQYF
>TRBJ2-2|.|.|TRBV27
TGTGCCAGCAGTCCCGGACACGGACGGGGGCGGGAGCTGTTTTTT
CASSPGHGRGRELFF
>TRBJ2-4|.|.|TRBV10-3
TGTGCCATCAGTGAGTCGACGGGGGTGGGCATTCAGTACTTC
CAISESTGVGIQYF
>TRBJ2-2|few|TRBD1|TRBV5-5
TGTGCCAGCAGCCGACAGGGTATCGGGGAGCTGTTTTTT
CASSRQGIGELFF
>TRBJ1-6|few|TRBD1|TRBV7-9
TGTGCCAGCAGCTTAGCGCTTGGACAGGGGAATAATTCACCCCTCCACTTT
CASSLALGQGNNSPLHF
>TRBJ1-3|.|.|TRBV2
TGTGCCAGCAGTGAAGTGGGGTCTACAGGGTGCGGAAACACCATATATTTT
CASSEVGSTGCGNTIYF
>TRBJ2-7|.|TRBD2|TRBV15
TGTGCCACCAGCGACAGCCCGGGACTAGCGGGACGGACGGACGAGCAGTACTTC
CATSDSPGLAGRTDEQYF
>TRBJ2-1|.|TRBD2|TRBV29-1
TGCAGCGTTAAAAAACCGGGGACTAGCGGTGAGCAGTTCTTC
CSVKKPGTSGEQFF
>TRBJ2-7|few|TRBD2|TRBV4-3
TGCGCCAGCAGTTATAGTCGGGGGGATTCCTACGAGCAGTACTTC
CASSYSRGDSYEQYF
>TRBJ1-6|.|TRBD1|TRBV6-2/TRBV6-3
TGTGCCAGCAGATCTAACCGGGACAGCGTCAATTCACCCCTCCACTTT
CASRSNRDSVNSPLHF
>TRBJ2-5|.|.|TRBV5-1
TGCGCCAGCAGCTTGGCCACAGGAATCCAAGAGACCCAGTACTTC
CASSLATGIQETQYF
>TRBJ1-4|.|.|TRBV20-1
TGCAGTGCTAGGGAGGGGAAGGAAAAACTGTTTTTT
CSAREGKEKLFF
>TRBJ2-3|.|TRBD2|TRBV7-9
TGTGCCAGCAGCTTCGGAGGCGGGAGCGATACGCAGTATTTT
CASSFGGGSDTQYF
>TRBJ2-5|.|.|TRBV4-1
TGCGCCAGCAGCCAAGACCAAGGAGCTCCCCAAGAGACCCAGTACTTC
CASSQDQGAPQETQYF
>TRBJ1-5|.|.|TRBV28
TGTGCCAGCAGTCCAAGTTACAGGGGCAATCAGCCCCAGCATTTT
CASSPSYRGNQPQHF
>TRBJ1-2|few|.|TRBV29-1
TGCAGTATACGAACAGCCGAGTACAGTGGCTACACCTTC
CSIRTAEYSGYTF
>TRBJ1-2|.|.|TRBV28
TGTGCCACCTCCCTCCCCTACTATGGCTACACCTTC
CATSLPYYGYTF
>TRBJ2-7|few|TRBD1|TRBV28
TGTGCCAGCAGTCCGCTGGGACAGTCCTACGAGCAGTACTTC
CASSPLGQSYEQYF
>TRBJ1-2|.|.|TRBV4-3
TGCGCCAGCAGCCAAGATGTAATTGGGGGCTACACCTTC
CASSQDVIGGYTF
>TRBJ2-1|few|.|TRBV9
TGTGCCAGCAGCCCCACGACAGGCTACAATGAGCAGTTCTTC
CASSPTTGYNEQFF
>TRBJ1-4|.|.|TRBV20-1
TGCAGTGCTAGAGATCGGAAAGGGGGGAAAGAAAAACTGTTTTTT
CSARDRKGGKEKLFF
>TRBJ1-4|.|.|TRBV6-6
TGTGCCAGCAGCCCCAACACAGGGATAGGAAAACTGTTTTTT
CASSPNTGIGKLFF
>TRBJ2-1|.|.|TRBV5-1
TGCGCCAGCAGCTTGGGGCCCACTCTAGACAATGAGCAGTTCTTC
CASSLGPTLDNEQFF
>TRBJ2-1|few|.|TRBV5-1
TGCGCCAGCAGCTTGTTAGCTGACTACAATGAGCAGTTCTTC
CASSLLADYNEQFF
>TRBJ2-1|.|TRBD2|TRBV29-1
TGCAGCGTCCCCGGGGCGGGGGGGATGGACAATGAGCAGTTCTTC
CSVPGAGGMDNEQFF
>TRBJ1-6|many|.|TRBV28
TGTGCCAGCAGCTCACCAGCTGGTCTTGATTCACCCCTCCACTTT
CASSSPAGLDSPLHF
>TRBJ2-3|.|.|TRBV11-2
TGTGCCAGCAGCTTCGGAAGGGGGAGCACAGATACGCAGTATTTT
CASSFGRGSTDTQYF